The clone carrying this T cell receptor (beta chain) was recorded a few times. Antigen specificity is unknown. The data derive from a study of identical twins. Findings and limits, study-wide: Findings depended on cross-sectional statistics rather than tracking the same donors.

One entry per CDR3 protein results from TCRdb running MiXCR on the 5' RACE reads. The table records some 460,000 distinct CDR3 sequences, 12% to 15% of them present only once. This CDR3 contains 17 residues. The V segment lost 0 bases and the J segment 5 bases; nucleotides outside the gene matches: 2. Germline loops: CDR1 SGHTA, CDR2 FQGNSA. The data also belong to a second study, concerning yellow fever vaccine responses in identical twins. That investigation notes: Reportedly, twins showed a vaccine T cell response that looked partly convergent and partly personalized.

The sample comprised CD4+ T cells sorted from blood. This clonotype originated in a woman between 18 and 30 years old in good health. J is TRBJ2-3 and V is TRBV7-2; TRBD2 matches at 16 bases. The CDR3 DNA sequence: TGTGCCAGCAGCTTAGCTGGGACTAGCGGGAGGGTAGATACGCAGTATTTT. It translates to CASSLAGTSGRVDTQYF.